This is a list of T cell receptor beta chains from one sample in a study of early stage breast cancer tumors. Here immunoSEQ multiplex PCR was the method, and the copy in TCRdb shows in-frame clones only, minus some. The sample has about 41,000 clones; around two thirds are singletons. Sample: blood. These receptors were obtained from a person in their fifties with breast cancer. The CDR3 runs from the conserved cysteine through the conserved F or W. Each record gives: V gene, CDR3 length, J gene, clone size, D gene, CDR3 protein, CDR3 DNA. A D gene is named only where the DNA matches it firmly. Clone size appears in some rows only: once, few, many, or a class for an expanded clone.

v_gene: TRBV5-1
len: 15
j_gene: TRBJ1-4
abundance: -
d_gene: -
CDR3aa: CASSLNPVFNEKLFF
CDR3nt: TGCGCCAGCAGCTTGAACCCAGTATTTAATGAAAAACTGTTTTTT

v_gene: TRBV25-1
len: 14
j_gene: TRBJ1-2
abundance: -
d_gene: -
CDR3aa: CASSEAGQSYGYTF
CDR3nt: TGTGCCAGCAGTGAGGCGGGTCAGTCCTATGGCTACACCTTC

v_gene: TRBV5-1
len: 14
j_gene: TRBJ1-1
abundance: -
d_gene: TRBD1
CDR3aa: CASSLRQGNTEAFF
CDR3nt: TGCGCCAGCAGCTTGAGACAGGGAAACACTGAAGCTTTCTTT

v_gene: TRBV4-1
len: 22
j_gene: TRBJ2-7
abundance: -
d_gene: TRBD2
CDR3aa: CASSQEKKVGSGRKGSSYEQYF
CDR3nt: TGCGCCAGCAGCCAAGAAAAGAAAGTTGGTAGCGGGAGAAAAGGGTCTTCCTACGAGCAGTACTTC

v_gene: TRBV5-1
len: 14
j_gene: TRBJ2-7
abundance: -
d_gene: TRBD1
CDR3aa: CASSLGGGAEEQYF
CDR3nt: TGCGCCAGCAGCTTGGGAGGGGGCGCGGAGGAGCAGTACTTC

v_gene: TRBV11-3
len: 13
j_gene: TRBJ1-2
abundance: few
d_gene: TRBD1
CDR3aa: CASSHRTGGGYTF
CDR3nt: TGTGCCAGCAGCCATAGGACAGGGGGCGGCTACACCTTC

v_gene: TRBV7-3
len: 15
j_gene: TRBJ2-3
abundance: -
d_gene: TRBD1
CDR3aa: CASSLTTGGADTQYF
CDR3nt: TGTGCCAGCAGCTTAACGACAGGGGGCGCAGATACGCAGTATTTT

v_gene: TRBV7-2
len: 15
j_gene: TRBJ1-4
abundance: -
d_gene: -
CDR3aa: CASSPRGDTLGKLFF
CDR3nt: TGTGCCAGCAGCCCCAGAGGGGACACCTTGGGGAAACTGTTTTTT

v_gene: TRBV5-1
len: 16
j_gene: TRBJ2-1
abundance: -
d_gene: TRBD1
CDR3aa: CASSLGSGGSYNEQFF
CDR3nt: TGCGCCAGCAGCTTAGGATCAGGGGGCTCCTACAATGAGCAGTTCTTC

v_gene: TRBV10-3
len: 17
j_gene: TRBJ2-3
abundance: -
d_gene: -
CDR3aa: CAISELGPPKNGDTQYF
CDR3nt: TGTGCCATCAGTGAGTTGGGGCCACCTAAAAACGGGGATACGCAGTATTTT

v_gene: TRBV4-3
len: 16
j_gene: TRBJ2-2
abundance: -
d_gene: -
CDR3aa: CASSPRGGTYTGELFF
CDR3nt: TGCGCCAGCAGCCCTAGGGGGGGGACTTATACCGGGGAGCTGTTTTTT

v_gene: TRBV11-3
len: 14
j_gene: TRBJ1-4
abundance: many
d_gene: -
CDR3aa: CASSTDRWEEKLFF
CDR3nt: TGTGCCAGCAGCACTGACAGGTGGGAGGAAAAACTGTTTTTT

v_gene: TRBV7-2
len: 17
j_gene: TRBJ2-3
abundance: many
d_gene: TRBD1
CDR3aa: CASSWTGTGDYEDTQYF
CDR3nt: TGTGCCAGCAGCTGGACCGGGACAGGGGATTACGAAGATACGCAGTATTTT

v_gene: TRBV6-5
len: 16
j_gene: TRBJ2-1
abundance: -
d_gene: TRBD1
CDR3aa: CASSWRGTGLKNEQFF
CDR3nt: TGTGCCAGCAGTTGGCGAGGGACAGGTCTTAAAAATGAGCAGTTCTTC

v_gene: TRBV11-2
len: 15
j_gene: TRBJ1-6
abundance: -
d_gene: TRBD1
CDR3aa: CASSLTPGQNSPLHF
CDR3nt: TGTGCCAGCAGTTTAACCCCGGGACAGAATTCACCCCTCCACTTT

v_gene: TRBV28
len: 14
j_gene: TRBJ1-1
abundance: -
d_gene: -
CDR3aa: CASSPPGGRTEAFF
CDR3nt: TGTGCCAGCAGTCCCCCGGGGGGTAGAACTGAAGCTTTCTTT

v_gene: TRBV7-6
len: 14
j_gene: TRBJ2-5
abundance: -
d_gene: -
CDR3aa: CASSISTGRETQYF
CDR3nt: TGTGCCAGCAGCATATCGACCGGGAGAGAGACCCAGTACTTC

v_gene: TRBV4-3
len: 17
j_gene: TRBJ2-1
abundance: -
d_gene: TRBD2
CDR3aa: CASSQGQGLAGGYEQFF
CDR3nt: TGCGCCAGCAGCCAAGGCCAGGGACTAGCGGGGGGTTATGAGCAGTTCTTC

v_gene: TRBV6-5
len: 15
j_gene: TRBJ1-3
abundance: -
d_gene: -
CDR3aa: CASSYDSSSGNTIYF
CDR3nt: TGTGCCAGCAGTTACGACAGCAGCTCTGGAAACACCATATATTTT

v_gene: TRBV18
len: 17
j_gene: TRBJ1-2
abundance: -
d_gene: TRBD1
CDR3aa: CASSPVLRDRGLGGYTF
CDR3nt: TGTGCCAGCTCACCAGTTCTCCGGGACAGGGGGCTGGGAGGCTACACCTTC

v_gene: TRBV18
len: 17
j_gene: TRBJ2-5
abundance: -
d_gene: TRBD1
CDR3aa: CASSPPSGGTRVETQYF
CDR3nt: TGTGCCAGCTCACCACCGTCAGGGGGCACCAGAGTAGAGACCCAGTACTTC

v_gene: TRBV5-1
len: 13
j_gene: TRBJ2-1
abundance: -
d_gene: -
CDR3aa: CASSSTGYNEQFF
CDR3nt: TGCGCCAGCAGCTCAACAGGGTACAATGAGCAGTTCTTC

v_gene: TRBV7-9
len: 15
j_gene: TRBJ1-4
abundance: few
d_gene: -
CDR3aa: CASSLKGGVQEKLFF
CDR3nt: TGTGCCAGCAGCCTAAAAGGCGGGGTTCAGGAAAAACTGTTTTTT

v_gene: TRBV29-1
len: 12
j_gene: TRBJ2-2
abundance: once
d_gene: -
CDR3aa: CSGGSGTGELFF
CDR3nt: TGCAGCGGAGGGTCGGGCACCGGGGAGCTGTTTTTT

v_gene: TRBV7-2
len: 17
j_gene: TRBJ1-2
abundance: -
d_gene: TRBD1
CDR3aa: CASSQTPGTAYTVGYTF
CDR3nt: TGTGCCAGCAGCCAAACTCCCGGGACAGCATATACGGTTGGCTACACCTTC

v_gene: TRBV12-2
len: 14
j_gene: TRBJ2-5
abundance: -
d_gene: -
CDR3aa: CASRLSREEGTQYF
CDR3nt: TGTGCAAGTCGCTTAAGCCGCGAAGAGGGGACCCAGTACTTC

v_gene: TRBV11-3
len: 15
j_gene: TRBJ2-1
abundance: -
d_gene: TRBD1
CDR3aa: CASSPRQGLDNEQFF
CDR3nt: TGTGCCAGCAGCCCCCGACAGGGTCTGGACAATGAGCAGTTCTTC

v_gene: TRBV29-1
len: 13
j_gene: TRBJ2-6
abundance: few
d_gene: -
CDR3aa: CSVGASGANVLTF
CDR3nt: TGCAGCGTTGGGGCTTCTGGGGCCAACGTCCTGACTTTC

v_gene: TRBV4-3
len: 17
j_gene: TRBJ1-6
abundance: -
d_gene: -
CDR3aa: CASSQGAGIPNNSPLHF
CDR3nt: TGCGCCAGCAGCCAAGGGGCAGGCATACCGAATAATTCACCCCTCCACTTT

v_gene: TRBV6-1
len: 15
j_gene: TRBJ1-5
abundance: few
d_gene: -
CDR3aa: CASSSFGGNNQPQHF
CDR3nt: TGTGCCAGCAGCTCGTTTGGAGGGAACAATCAGCCCCAGCATTTT

v_gene: TRBV5-1
len: 14
j_gene: TRBJ1-1
abundance: -
d_gene: -
CDR3aa: CASSLWGQDTEAFF
CDR3nt: TGCGCCAGCAGCTTGTGGGGGCAGGACACTGAAGCTTTCTTT

v_gene: TRBV5-4
len: 15
j_gene: TRBJ2-3
abundance: -
d_gene: TRBD2
CDR3aa: CASSYGAGGPDTQYF
CDR3nt: TGTGCCAGCAGCTACGGTGCGGGGGGACCAGATACGCAGTATTTT

v_gene: TRBV7-2
len: 19
j_gene: TRBJ2-1
abundance: -
d_gene: TRBD2
CDR3aa: CASSLRTSGGAVRYNEQFF
CDR3nt: TGTGCCAGCAGCTTACGGACTAGCGGGGGGGCGGTCAGGTACAATGAGCAGTTCTTC

v_gene: TRBV18
len: 18
j_gene: TRBJ2-6
abundance: -
d_gene: TRBD2
CDR3aa: CASSPEAGDISGANVLTF
CDR3nt: TGTGCCAGCTCACCAGAAGCGGGAGACATCTCTGGGGCCAACGTCCTGACTTTC

v_gene: TRBV6-5
len: 13
j_gene: TRBJ1-1
abundance: -
d_gene: -
CDR3aa: CASSYARRAEAFF
CDR3nt: TGTGCCAGCAGTTACGCCCGGAGGGCTGAAGCTTTCTTT

v_gene: TRBV6-4
len: 13
j_gene: TRBJ2-7
abundance: -
d_gene: -
CDR3aa: CASSEAENYEQYF
CDR3nt: TGTGCCAGCAGTGAGGCCGAAAACTACGAGCAGTACTTC

v_gene: TRBV5-1
len: 17
j_gene: TRBJ2-1
abundance: -
d_gene: TRBD2
CDR3aa: CASSFGLAGDHYNEQFF
CDR3nt: TGCGCCAGCAGCTTCGGACTAGCGGGGGACCATTACAATGAGCAGTTCTTC

v_gene: TRBV18
len: 14
j_gene: TRBJ2-7
abundance: -
d_gene: -
CDR3aa: CASSPETKGYEQYF
CDR3nt: TGTGCCAGCTCTCCCGAGACTAAGGGCTACGAGCAGTACTTC

v_gene: TRBV19
len: 13
j_gene: TRBJ1-4
abundance: few
d_gene: TRBD1
CDR3aa: CASAGQENEKLFF
CDR3nt: TGTGCCAGTGCGGGACAGGAGAATGAAAAACTGTTTTTT

v_gene: TRBV9
len: 14
j_gene: TRBJ2-5
abundance: -
d_gene: -
CDR3aa: CASSAEAGSETQYF
CDR3nt: TGTGCCAGCAGCGCCGAGGCAGGGTCCGAGACCCAGTACTTC

v_gene: TRBV6-5
len: 15
j_gene: TRBJ2-1
abundance: few
d_gene: TRBD1
CDR3aa: CASRRTDRFNNEQFF
CDR3nt: TGTGCCAGCAGGCGGACGGACAGGTTCAACAATGAGCAGTTCTTC

v_gene: TRBV7-8
len: 13
j_gene: TRBJ1-2
abundance: few
d_gene: -
CDR3aa: CASSLSADYGYTF
CDR3nt: TGTGCCAGCAGCTTAAGTGCAGACTATGGCTACACCTTC

v_gene: TRBV12-5
len: 14
j_gene: TRBJ1-5
abundance: -
d_gene: TRBD1
CDR3aa: CASGKGASNQPQHF
CDR3nt: TGTGCTAGTGGTAAGGGGGCGAGCAATCAGCCCCAGCATTTT

v_gene: TRBV6-5
len: 13
j_gene: TRBJ1-2
abundance: -
d_gene: -
CDR3aa: CASRTGSDYGYTF
CDR3nt: TGTGCCAGCAGGACAGGTTCGGACTATGGCTACACCTTC

v_gene: TRBV11-1
len: 14
j_gene: TRBJ2-2
abundance: -
d_gene: TRBD1
CDR3aa: CASSRQGNTGELFF
CDR3nt: TGTGCCAGCAGCCGACAGGGAAACACCGGGGAGCTGTTTTTT

v_gene: TRBV30
len: 15
j_gene: TRBJ1-6
abundance: few
d_gene: TRBD1
CDR3aa: CAWKTPGQGFRPLHF
CDR3nt: TGTGCCTGGAAGACCCCGGGACAGGGGTTTCGACCCCTCCACTTT

v_gene: TRBV7-2
len: 13
j_gene: TRBJ1-1
abundance: -
d_gene: -
CDR3aa: CASSLVKNTEAFF
CDR3nt: TGTGCCAGCAGCTTAGTTAAGAACACTGAAGCTTTCTTT

v_gene: TRBV18
len: 16
j_gene: TRBJ1-2
abundance: -
d_gene: -
CDR3aa: CASSPGQGSSNYGYTF
CDR3nt: TGTGCCAGCTCACCTGGGCAGGGTTCTTCTAACTATGGCTACACCTTC

v_gene: TRBV9
len: 14
j_gene: TRBJ2-1
abundance: once
d_gene: -
CDR3aa: CASSRDSSYNEQFF
CDR3nt: TGTGCCAGCAGCCGGGACTCTTCCTACAATGAGCAGTTCTTC